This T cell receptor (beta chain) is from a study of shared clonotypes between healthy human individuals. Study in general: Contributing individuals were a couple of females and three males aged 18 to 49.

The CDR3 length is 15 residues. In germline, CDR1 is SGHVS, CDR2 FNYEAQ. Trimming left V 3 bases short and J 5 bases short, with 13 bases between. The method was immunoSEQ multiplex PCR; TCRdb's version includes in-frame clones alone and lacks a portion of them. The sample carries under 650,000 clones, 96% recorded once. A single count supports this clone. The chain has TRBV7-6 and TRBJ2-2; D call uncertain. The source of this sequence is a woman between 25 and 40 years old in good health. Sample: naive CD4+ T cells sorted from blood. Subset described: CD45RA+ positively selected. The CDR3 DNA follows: TGTGCCAGCAGCTTTAGGTCGCAGCGTACCGGGGAGCTGTTTTTT. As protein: CASSFRSQRTGELFF.